The next 13 T cell receptor beta chains were all read from a single sample in a study of patients and donors after allogeneic stem cell transplantation. TCRdb independently ran MiXCR on the RT-PCR reads; one entry per CDR3 protein. This sample carries some 87,000 distinct CDR3 sequences, around 48% of them seen once, and the ten largest clones take approximately 60%. Specimen: blood, either unsorted or a sorted T cell fraction (not recorded which). These receptors all stem from a human donor who was either an allogeneic HSCT recipient or a stem cell or donor lymphocyte infusion donor (not recorded which). It is not recorded whose cells these are; they may come from a transplant donor.

This sequence joins TRBV4-3 and TRBJ2-2; 10 bases match TRBD2. Germline V gene lookup returns CDR1 LGHNA and CDR2 YSLEER. The CDR3 extends over 17 amino acids. Trimming cost V 0 bases and J 7 bases; bases outside gene matches: 8. DNA for the CDR3: TGCGCCAGCAGCCAAGATCCAACTAGCGGGATCGGCGGGGAGCTGTTTTTT. Its protein product is CASSQDPTSGIGGELFF.

This CDR3 is CASSLGSGITDTQYF. CDR3 nucleotide sequence: TGTGCCAGCAGCTTAGGTAGCGGGATCACAGATACGCAGTATTTT. The chain recombines TRBV7-8 with TRBJ2-3, with 8 bases aligning to TRBD2. V dropped 1 base and J dropped 2; count of bases not matched to a gene: 2. Germline lookup yields CDR1 SGHVS and CDR2 FQNEAQ. The CDR3 length is 15 residues.

The chain employs TRBV12-3 or TRBV12-4 and TRBJ1-1; 7 nucleotides match TRBD1. The CDR3 has 13 amino acids. The trim removed 7 bases at V and 1 base at J, leaving 3 bases unmatched. For the CDR3, the DNA is TGTGCCAGCATGGACAGGCGGAACACTGAAGCTTTCTTT. This gives the protein CASMDRRNTEAFF.

The chain recombines TRBV15 with TRBJ2-3, with D unclear. Trimming removed 8 bases at V and 6 bases at J, with 9 bases between. From germline, CDR1 is LNHNV and CDR2 YYDKDF (reference sequence). There are 11 residues in the CDR3. The CDR3 DNA follows: TGTGCCACCCGCACCGTGGATACGCAGTATTTT. Its translation is CATRTVDTQYF.

This clonotype showed up just a few times. The chain recombines TRBV6-5 with TRBJ1-1; D remains unclear. From germline, CDR1 is MNHEY and CDR2 SVGAGI. The CDR3 spans 15 residues. With 0 bases removed from V and 7 bases from J, the gap between germline ends came to 15 bases. The CDR3 DNA follows: TGTGCCAGCAGTTACTCGCAGACCCAGAGGCTTGAAGCTTTCTTT. This translates into CASSYSQTQRLEAFF.

This clonotype was seen more than once but under ten times. The chain recombines TRBV5-6 with TRBJ1-1; D is uncertain. CDR3 length equals 14 residues. The V gene lost 1 base and the J gene lost 4 bases, with 11 bases spanning the gap. Germline V lookup: CDR1 SGHDT, CDR2 YYEEEE. CDR3 region: CASSLWRVVTEAFF. CDR3 nucleotide sequence: TGTGCCAGCAGCTTGTGGCGGGTGGTCACTGAAGCTTTCTTT. The full variable domain, completed using reference TRBV5-6 and TRBJ1-1, is DAGVTQSPTHLIKTRGQQVTLRCSPKSGHDTVSWYQQALGQGPQFIFQYYEEEERQRGNFPDRFSGHQFPNYSSELNVNALLLGDSALYLCASSLWRVVTEAFFGQGTRLTVV.

The rearrangement uses TRBV20-1 and TRBJ1-6; D is undetermined. The CDR3 runs to 13 residues. Germline lookup yields CDR1 DFQATT and CDR2 SNEGSKA (reference sequence). Trimming left V 2 bases short and J 7 bases short, with 9 bases between. DNA of the CDR3: TGCAGTGCTAGATTGACACCCAATTCACCCCTCCACTTT. Protein product: CSARLTPNSPLHF.

The chain uses TRBV20-1 and TRBJ1-2; 9 bases are a match to TRBD1. The CDR3 sequence is 13 residues long. In germline, CDR1 is DFQATT, CDR2 SNEGSKA (reference sequence). CDR3 region: CRAGTGNNYGYTF. CDR3 DNA sequence: TGCAGAGCCGGGACAGGGAATAACTATGGCTACACCTTC.

A few counts support this clonotype. This chain links TRBV7-2 with TRBJ2-2; D might be TRBD1 or TRBD2, each matching 5 bases. Trimming removed 5 bases from V and 5 bases from J, with 15 bases in between. The CDR3 covers 15 residues. Germline V gives CDR1 SGHTA, CDR2 FQGNSA. The CDR3 DNA is TGTGCCAGCAGCCGAAAAGTGGGACCTACCGGGGAGCTGTTTTTT. It is translated as CASSRKVGPTGELFF.

This clonotype was detected only a few times. This chain connects TRBV27 to TRBJ1-1; D is ambiguous. Germline assignment: CDR1 MNHEY and CDR2 SMNVEV (reference sequence). V was pared by 0 bases and J by 0 bases, with 8 bases between. This CDR3 contains 15 residues. This chain's CDR3 is CASSLSGGLNTEAFF. CDR3 sequence (DNA): TGTGCCAGCAGTTTATCGGGAGGGTTGAACACTGAAGCTTTCTTT.

V gene TRBV15 combines with J gene TRBJ1-5; maybe TRBD1 (6 bases). V gave up 5 bases and J gave up 4 bases, with 18 bases separating them. The germline gives CDR1 LNHNV, CDR2 YYDKDF (reference sequence). The CDR3 loop spans 16 amino acids. CDR3 bases: TGTGCCACCAGCGGGCAACAGGGAGACGTGAATCAGCCCCAGCATTTT. Translating gives CATSGQQGDVNQPQHF.

V and J are TRBV12-3 or TRBV12-4 and TRBJ1-1; tentative D call: TRBD1 (6 bases). The CDR3 contains 11 residues. V lost 5 bases and J 9 bases, leaving 10 bases between the germline ends. CDR3 residues: CASSPRDKAFF. As DNA, the CDR3 is TGTGCCAGCAGTCCCCGGGACAAAGCTTTCTTT.

V and J are TRBV6-2 or TRBV6-3 and TRBJ1-5; 9 bases align to TRBD1. CDR3 length equals 17 residues. V lost 6 bases to trimming and J lost 5 bases; unmatched junction nucleotides: 14. The germline gives CDR1 MNHEY, CDR2 SVGEGT. The CDR3 DNA reads as TGTGCCAGCAGGACCGGGACAGGGTCGGTTTGGTATCAGCCCCAGCATTTT. It is translated as CASRTGTGSVWYQPQHF.